The sample holds one count of the clone carrying this T cell receptor (beta chain). The data were obtained in a study of blood T cell repertoires in COVID-19. After removal of 5 bases from V and 0 bases from J, the junction contained 14 bases not matched to a gene. The CDR3 contains 18 residues. The V gene's germline CDR1 is SGHKS and CDR2 YYEKEE (reference sequence). Assay used: immunoSEQ multiplex PCR; TCRdb lists only in-frame clones, some missing. This sample has about 270,000 clones, with approximately 90% found just once. The TCR comes from a man aged 40-49 years who had been exposed to COVID-19. The chain recombines TRBV5-5 with TRBJ2-7; TRBD2 matches 10 bases. The specimen was PBMCs or T cells enriched from blood (not recorded which). CDR3 sequence (DNA): TGTGCCAGCAGTACAGGGGGATTTAGCGGGAGGCTCTCCTACGAGCAGTACTTC. This gives the protein CASSTGGFSGRLSYEQYF. The full variable domain, rest sourced from reference TRBV5-5 and TRBJ2-7, is DAGVTQSPTHLIKTRGQQVTLRCSPISGHKSVSWYQQVLGQGPQFIFQYYEKEERGRGNFPDRFSARQFPNYSSELNVNALLLGDSALYLCASSTGGFSGRLSYEQYFGPGTRLTVT.